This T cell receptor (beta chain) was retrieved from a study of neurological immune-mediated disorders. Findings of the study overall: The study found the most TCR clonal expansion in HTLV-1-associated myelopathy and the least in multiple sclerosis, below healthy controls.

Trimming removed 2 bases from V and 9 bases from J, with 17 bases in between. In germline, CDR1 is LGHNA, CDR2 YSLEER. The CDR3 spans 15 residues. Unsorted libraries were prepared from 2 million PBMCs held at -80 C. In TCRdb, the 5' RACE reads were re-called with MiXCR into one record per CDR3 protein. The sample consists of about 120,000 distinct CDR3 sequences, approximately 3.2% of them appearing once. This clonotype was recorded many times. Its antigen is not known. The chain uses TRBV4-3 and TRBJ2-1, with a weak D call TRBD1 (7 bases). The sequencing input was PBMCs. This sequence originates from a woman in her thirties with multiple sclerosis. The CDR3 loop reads CASSQLLDREAEQFF. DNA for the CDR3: TGCGCCAGCAGCCAACTTTTAGACAGGGAGGCTGAGCAGTTCTTC.